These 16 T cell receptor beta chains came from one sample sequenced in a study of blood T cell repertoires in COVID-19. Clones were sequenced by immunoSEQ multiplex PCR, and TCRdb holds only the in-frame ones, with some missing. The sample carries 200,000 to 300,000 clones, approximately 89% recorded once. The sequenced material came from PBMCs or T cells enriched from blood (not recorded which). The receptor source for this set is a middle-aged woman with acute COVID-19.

The CDR3 reads CASSFSAALLWSTNYGYTF. In nucleotides, the CDR3 is TGTGCCAGCAGCTTTAGTGCAGCCCTACTATGGAGTACTAACTATGGCTACACCTTC. This chain connects TRBV7-2 to TRBJ1-2; D gene uncertain. CDR3 length: 19 residues. V was trimmed by 3 bases and J by 0 bases, leaving 23 bases between them. Germline V gene data show CDR1 as SGHTA and CDR2 as FQGNSA.

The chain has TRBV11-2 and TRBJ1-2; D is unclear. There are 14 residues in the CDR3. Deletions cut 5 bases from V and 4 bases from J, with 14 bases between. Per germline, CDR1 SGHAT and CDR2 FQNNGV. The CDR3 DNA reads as TGTGCCAGCAGCCTCGCAGAGGGCGTCTATGGCTACACCTTC. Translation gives CASSLAEGVYGYTF.

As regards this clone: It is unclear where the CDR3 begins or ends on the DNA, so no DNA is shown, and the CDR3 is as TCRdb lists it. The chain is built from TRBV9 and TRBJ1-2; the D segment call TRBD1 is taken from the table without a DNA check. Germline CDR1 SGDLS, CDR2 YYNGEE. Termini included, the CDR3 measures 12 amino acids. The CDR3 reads CASSVFGQGATF.

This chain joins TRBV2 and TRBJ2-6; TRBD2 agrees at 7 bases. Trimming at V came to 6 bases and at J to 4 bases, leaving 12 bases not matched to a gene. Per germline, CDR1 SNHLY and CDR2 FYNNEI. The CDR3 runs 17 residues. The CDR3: CASSLRSGGSGANVLTF. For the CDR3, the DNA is TGTGCCAGCAGCCTGAGGTCGGGAGGCTCAGGGGCCAACGTCCTGACTTTC.

The CDR3 here is CASSLAGVAAKNIQYF. The CDR3 coding sequence is TGTGCCAGCAGCTTAGCGGGGGTCGCAGCCAAAAACATTCAGTACTTC. V gene TRBV11-2 combines with J gene TRBJ2-4; a weak D match, TRBD2 (6 bases). Per germline, CDR1 SGHAT and CDR2 FQNNGV. V was trimmed by 1 base and J by 0 bases, leaving 10 bases between them. The CDR3 covers 16 residues.

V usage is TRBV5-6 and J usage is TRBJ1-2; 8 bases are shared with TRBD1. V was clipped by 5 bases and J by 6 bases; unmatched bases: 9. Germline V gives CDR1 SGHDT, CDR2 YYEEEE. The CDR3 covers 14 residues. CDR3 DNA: TGTGCCAGCAGAAACTTGGACAGGGTTGATGGCTACACCTTC. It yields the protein CASRNLDRVDGYTF.

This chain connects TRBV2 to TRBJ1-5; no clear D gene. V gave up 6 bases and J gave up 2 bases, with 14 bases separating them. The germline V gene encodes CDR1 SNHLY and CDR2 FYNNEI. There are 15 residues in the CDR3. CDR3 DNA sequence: TGTGCCAGCAGAGAGTATTTTGATCGCAATCAGCCCCAGCATTTT. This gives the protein CASREYFDRNQPQHF.

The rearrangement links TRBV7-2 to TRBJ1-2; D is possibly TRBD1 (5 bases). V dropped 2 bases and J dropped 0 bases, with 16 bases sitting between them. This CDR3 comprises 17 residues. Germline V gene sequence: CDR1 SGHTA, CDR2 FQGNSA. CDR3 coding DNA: TGTGCCAGCAGCTTAAGGCAGGGAATATCGCCTAACTATGGCTACACCTTC. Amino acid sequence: CASSLRQGISPNYGYTF.

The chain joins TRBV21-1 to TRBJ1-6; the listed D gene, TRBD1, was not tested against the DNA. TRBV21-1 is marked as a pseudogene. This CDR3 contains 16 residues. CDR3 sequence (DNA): TGTGCCAGCAGCAGAACCGGGACAGGGACGAATTCACCCCTCCACTTT. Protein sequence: CASSRTGTGTNSPLHF.

The CDR3: CASSIGDSLTEAFF. CDR3 in DNA: TGTGCCAGTAGTATCGGGGACAGTCTTACTGAAGCTTTCTTT. This chain connects TRBV19 to TRBJ1-1, with TRBD1 matching over 7 bases. With 3 bases clipped from V and 5 bases from J, the junction kept 6 bases outside the gene matches. The CDR3 extends over 14 amino acids. Per germline, CDR1 LNHDA and CDR2 SQIVND (reference sequence). The full variable domain, its missing parts supplied by reference TRBV19 and TRBJ1-1, is DGGITQSPKYLFRKEGQNVTLSCEQNLNHDAMYWYRQDPGQGLRLIYYSQIVNDFQKGDIAEGYSVSREKKESFPLTVTSAQKNPTAFYLCASSIGDSLTEAFFGQGTRLTVV.

CDR3 in amino acids: CASKRASGGTDTQYF. CDR3 sequence (DNA): TGCGCCAGCAAAAGGGCTAGCGGGGGCACAGATACGCAGTATTTT. J is TRBJ2-3 and V is TRBV10-2, with 9 bases identical to TRBD2. Germline V gives CDR1 WSHSY, CDR2 SAAADI. The V and J ends lost 7 bases and 1 base, in that order; junction bases with no gene match: 6. CDR3 length: 15 residues.

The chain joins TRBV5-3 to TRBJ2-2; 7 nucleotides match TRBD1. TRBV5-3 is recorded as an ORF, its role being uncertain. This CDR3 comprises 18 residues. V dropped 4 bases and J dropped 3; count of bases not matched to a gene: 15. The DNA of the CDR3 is TGTGCCAGAAGCGGGGACAGTTCTCCGCCCCTCGACACCGGGGAGCTGTTTTTT. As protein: CARSGDSSPPLDTGELFF.

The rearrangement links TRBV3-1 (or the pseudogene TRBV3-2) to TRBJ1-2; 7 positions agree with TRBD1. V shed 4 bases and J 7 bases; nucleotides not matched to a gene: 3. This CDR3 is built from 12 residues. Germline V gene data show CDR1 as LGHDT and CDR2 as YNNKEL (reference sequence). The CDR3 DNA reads TGTGCCAGCAGCCCTGGACAGGTTGGCTACACCTTC. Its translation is CASSPGQVGYTF.

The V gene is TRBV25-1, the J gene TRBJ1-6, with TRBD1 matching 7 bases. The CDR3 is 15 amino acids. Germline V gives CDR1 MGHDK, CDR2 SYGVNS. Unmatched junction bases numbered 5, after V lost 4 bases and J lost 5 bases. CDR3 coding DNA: TGTGCCAGCAGTGCGACAGGGCCTAATAATTCACCCCTCCACTTT. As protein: CASSATGPNNSPLHF. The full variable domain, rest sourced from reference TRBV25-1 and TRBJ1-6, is EADIYQTPRYLVIGTGKKITLECSQTMGHDKMYWYQQDPGMELHLIHYSYGVNSTEKGDLSSESTVSRIRTEHFPLTLESARPSHTSQYLCASSATGPNNSPLHFGNGTRLTVT.

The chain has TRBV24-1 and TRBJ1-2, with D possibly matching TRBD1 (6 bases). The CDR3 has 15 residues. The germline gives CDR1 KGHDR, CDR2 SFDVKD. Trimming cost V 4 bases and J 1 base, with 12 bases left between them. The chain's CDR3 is CATSEGAGFNYGYTF. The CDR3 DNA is TGTGCCACCAGTGAGGGGGCCGGGTTTAACTATGGCTACACCTTC.

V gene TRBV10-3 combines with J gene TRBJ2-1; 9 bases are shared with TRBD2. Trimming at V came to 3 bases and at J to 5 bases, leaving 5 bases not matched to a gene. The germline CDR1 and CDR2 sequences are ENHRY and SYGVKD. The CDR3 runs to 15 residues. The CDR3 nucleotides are TGTGCCATCAGTGATAGCGGGAGCCCCCACAATGAGCAGTTCTTC. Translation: CAISDSGSPHNEQFF.